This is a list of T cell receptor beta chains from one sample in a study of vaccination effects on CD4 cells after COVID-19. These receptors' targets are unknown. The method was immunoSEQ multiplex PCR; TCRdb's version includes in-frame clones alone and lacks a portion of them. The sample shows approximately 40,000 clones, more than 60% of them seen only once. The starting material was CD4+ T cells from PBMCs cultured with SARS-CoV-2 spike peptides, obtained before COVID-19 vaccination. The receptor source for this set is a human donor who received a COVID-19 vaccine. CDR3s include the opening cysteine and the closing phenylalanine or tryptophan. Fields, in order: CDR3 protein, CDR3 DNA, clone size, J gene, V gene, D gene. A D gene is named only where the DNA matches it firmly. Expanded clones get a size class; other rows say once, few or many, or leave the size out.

CDR3: CAIRTDGTGFSPLHF; DNA: TGTGCCATCAGAACCGACGGGACAGGGTTTTCACCCCTCCACTTT; size: -; J: TRBJ1-6; V: TRBV10-3; D: TRBD1
CDR3: CASSPPGQPQHF; DNA: TGTGCCAGCTCACCCCCCGGTCAGCCCCAGCATTTT; size: -; J: TRBJ1-5; V: TRBV18; D: -
CDR3: CASSLGGTGSEKLFF; DNA: TGTGCCAGCAGTTTGGGAGGGACAGGGAGTGAAAAACTGTTTTTT; size: -; J: TRBJ1-4; V: TRBV28; D: TRBD1
CDR3: CASSQAIADYYEQYF; DNA: TGCGCCAGCAGCCAGGCCATAGCCGACTACTACGAGCAGTACTTC; size: few; J: TRBJ2-7; V: TRBV4-1; D: -
CDR3: CASSLGSAQYF; DNA: TGTGCCAGCAGCTTGGGATCGGCCCAGTACTTC; size: -; J: TRBJ2-5; V: TRBV5-6; D: -
CDR3: CAWKRGLVYNEQFF; DNA: TGTGCCTGGAAACGGGGACTAGTGTACAATGAGCAGTTCTTC; size: -; J: TRBJ2-1; V: TRBV30; D: TRBD2
CDR3: CASSVGQTETQYF; DNA: TGTGCCAGCAGCGTAGGACAGACGGAGACCCAGTACTTC; size: -; J: TRBJ2-5; V: TRBV9; D: -
CDR3: CASSQDGGRGRNQPQHF; DNA: TGCGCCAGCAGCCAAGATGGGGGCAGGGGGCGAAATCAGCCCCAGCATTTT; size: many; J: TRBJ1-5; V: TRBV4-1; D: TRBD1
CDR3: CASSLGGGRDIRYNEQFF; DNA: TGTGCCAGCAGCTTAGGGGGCGGGCGGGACATAAGATACAATGAGCAGTTCTTC; size: -; J: TRBJ2-1; V: TRBV11-3; D: -
CDR3: CASSPGGGRTDTQYF; DNA: TGCGCCAGCAGCCCCGGTGGGGGGAGAACAGATACGCAGTATTTT; size: few; J: TRBJ2-3; V: TRBV4-1; D: -
CDR3: CASSLTVNTEAFF; DNA: TGTGCCAGCAGTCTCACAGTGAACACTGAAGCTTTCTTT; size: -; J: TRBJ1-1; V: TRBV27; D: -
CDR3: CASSPGLGGGVEQFF; DNA: TGTGCCAGCAGCCCCGGACTGGGGGGTGGTGTTGAGCAGTTCTTC; size: -; J: TRBJ2-1; V: TRBV3-1/TRBV3-2; D: -
CDR3: CASSSLGRGDQPQHF; DNA: TGTGCCAGCAGTAGCCTAGGGAGGGGCGATCAGCCCCAGCATTTT; size: -; J: TRBJ1-5; V: TRBV28; D: -
CDR3: CASSRGGYYNEQFF; DNA: TGTGCCAGTAGTCGCGGGGGGTACTACAATGAGCAGTTCTTC; size: -; J: TRBJ2-1; V: TRBV19; D: TRBD2
CDR3: CASSQRRNTEAFF; DNA: TGTGCCAGCAGCCAACGAAGGAACACTGAAGCTTTCTTT; size: -; J: TRBJ1-1; V: TRBV3-1/TRBV3-2; D: -
CDR3: CASKVGGSYNEQFF; DNA: TGTGCCAGCAAGGTGGGCGGCTCCTACAATGAGCAGTTCTTC; size: -; J: TRBJ2-1; V: TRBV28; D: -
CDR3: CASSLVADNSPLHF; DNA: TGTGCCAGCAGCTTGGTGGCGGATAATTCACCCCTCCACTTT; size: once; J: TRBJ1-6; V: TRBV5-4; D: -
CDR3: CSVATGTGSDTQYF; DNA: TGCAGCGTAGCGACCGGGACAGGGTCGGATACGCAGTATTTT; size: once; J: TRBJ2-3; V: TRBV29-1; D: TRBD1
CDR3: CSPARPDTQYF; DNA: TGCAGTCCCGCCCGGCCAGATACGCAGTATTTT; size: few; J: TRBJ2-3; V: TRBV20-1; D: -
CDR3: CASSYGGNTEAFF; DNA: TGTGCCAGCAGTTACGGCGGGAACACTGAAGCTTTCTTT; size: -; J: TRBJ1-1; V: TRBV6-2/TRBV6-3; D: -
CDR3: CASSLRRDGAKNIQYF; DNA: TGTGCCAGCAGCTTGCGCAGGGATGGGGCCAAAAACATTCAGTACTTC; size: few; J: TRBJ2-4; V: TRBV5-6; D: -
CDR3: CASSELQGPGELFF; DNA: TGTGCCAGCAGCGAACTACAGGGCCCCGGGGAGCTGTTTTTT; size: -; J: TRBJ2-2; V: TRBV9; D: -